Sequencing of this T cell receptor beta chain was carried out in a study of T-cell memory formation after mild COVID-19. TCRdb recomputed calls from the 5' RACE reads with MiXCR, one row per CDR3 protein. The data show around 340,000 distinct CDR3 sequences, with 10% to 15% seen just once and 20% to 25% held by the top ten. Germline assignment: CDR1 DFQATT and CDR2 SNEGSKA (reference sequence). Trimming removed 1 base from V and 1 base from J, with 13 bases in between. This CDR3 contains 16 residues. The chain uses TRBV20-1 and TRBJ2-2; D is possibly TRBD2 (6 bases). The TCR comes from a young man who had mild COVID-19 (a few samples of this study predate the infection). Cell type and time point are not known. Sequencing was done on a sample of PBMCs or a T cell subset sorted from them (not recorded which). DNA of the CDR3: TGCAGTGCTAGAGTGGCCTTGGGGGGGAACACCGGGGAGCTGTTTTTT. It translates to CSARVALGGNTGELFF.